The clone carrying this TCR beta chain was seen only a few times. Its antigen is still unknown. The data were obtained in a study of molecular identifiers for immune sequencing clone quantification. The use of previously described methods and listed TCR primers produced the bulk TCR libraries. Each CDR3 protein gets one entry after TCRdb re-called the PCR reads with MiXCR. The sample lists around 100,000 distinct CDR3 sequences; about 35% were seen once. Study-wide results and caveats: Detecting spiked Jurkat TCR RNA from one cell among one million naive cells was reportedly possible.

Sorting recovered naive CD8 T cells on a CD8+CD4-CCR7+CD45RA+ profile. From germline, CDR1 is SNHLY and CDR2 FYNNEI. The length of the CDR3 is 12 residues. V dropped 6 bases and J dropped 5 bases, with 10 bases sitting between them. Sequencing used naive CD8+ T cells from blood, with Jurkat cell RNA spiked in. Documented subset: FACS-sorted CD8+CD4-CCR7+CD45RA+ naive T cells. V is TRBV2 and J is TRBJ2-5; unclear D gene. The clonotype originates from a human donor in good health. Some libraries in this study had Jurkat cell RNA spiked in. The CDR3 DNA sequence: TGTGCCAGCAGGGCCGGGTTTGAGACCCAGTACTTC. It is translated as CASRAGFETQYF.